This paragraph reports one T cell receptor beta chain. This clonotype appeared a few times. The antigen it recognizes is unknown. Per-base qualities were not stored, and no clone one base away is much larger. The treatment or condition label for this specimen denotes: in vitro stimulation with specific CMV peptide epitopes to enrich CMV-specific T cells. This entry is derived from a study of T cell repertoires in cytomegalovirus infection (dated by TCRdb to between 2017 and 2020). Turning to the overall study: Peptide stimulations targeted recently identified HLA-C-restricted CMV epitopes, whose presentation resists viral immunomodulation, together with well-studied HLA-B-restricted epitopes. The HLA type of each donor mattered for the analysis, because public TCR beta signatures pointed to carriage of CMV infection along with the matching HLA type. What the research found in general, with its limitations: The ex vivo response was dominated by HLA-C-restricted CMV-specific TCR beta clonotypes, which also provided the single most frequent clonotype in two of eight donors. In both this cohort and an independent roughly 350-donor cohort, the cumulative frequency of public TCR beta family members distinguished carriers of CMV infection plus the relevant HLA type.

Instrument used: Illumina HiSeq 1500. TCRdb took the public reads, trimmed them with fastp at Q25, ran MiXCR for clone calling and kept in-frame beta chains. CDR3 protein sequences are deduplicated, and each keeps its most common genes and DNA. The sample table lists 700,000 to 950,000 distinct CDR3 sequences, 30% to 35% of them with a count of one. The ten top clones hold roughly an eighth of the sample. The TCR comes from a human donor in good health (CMV status not recorded). Some clones in this sample may be carry-over from other donors' samples. The sequencing used cultured CD8+ T cells from PBMCs, collected from culture after CMV antigen stimulation.

The CDR3 reads as follows: CASIQTRGLQETQYF. DNA sequence: TGTGCCAGCATCCAGACCCGGGGCCTCCAAGAGACCCAGTACTTC. This sequence uses TRBV7-9 and TRBJ2-5; the D assignment is uncertain and may be TRBD1 or TRBD2, with 5 bases supporting each. The CDR3 runs 15 residues from the cysteine to the phenylalanine. Kept here is only the CDR3 DNA, which spans 45 bases and is read in frame from base 1. From a lookup of the germline V gene (reference sequence), CDR1 and CDR2 are SEHNR and FQNEAQ. V gives up 7 bases and J gives up 1 base, and the segment between their germline ends measures 16 bases. The CDR3 plus the reference TRBV7-9 and TRBJ2-5 genes for the other parts give the full variable domain: DTGVSQNPRHKITKRGQNVTFRCDPISEHNRLYWYRQTLGQGPEFLTYFQNEAQLEKSRLLSDRFSAERPKGSFSTLEIQRTEQGDSAMYLCASIQTRGLQETQYFGPGTRLLVL.